Described below is a single TCR beta chain sequence and its context. This entry is derived from a study of cytomegalovirus exposure and HLA in healthy donors. With 60 Vbeta and 13 Jbeta primers, the PCR was carried out. Profiled with immunoSEQ multiplex PCR; TCRdb holds only in-frame clones, not every one. The table shows 150,000 to 200,000 clones, with around 81% occurring only once. Healthy bone marrow donors formed the donor group. The V and J ends lost 0 bases and 4 bases respectively, with 7 bases between them. There are 13 residues in the CDR3. CDR1 is GTSNPN and CDR2 is SVGIG in the germline V gene (reference sequence).

V and J are TRBV30 and TRBJ2-1; D may be TRBD2 (6 bases). The specimen sequenced was PBMCs. The clonotype comes from a young man in good health and CMV-seronegative. Written as DNA, the CDR3 is TGTGCCTGGAGTGTAGGGACTTACAATGAGCAGTTCTTC. It codes for CAWSVGTYNEQFF.